One sample yielded the 20 T cell receptor beta chains listed below, sequenced in a study of cytomegalovirus exposure and HLA in healthy donors. The PCR had 60 Vbeta and 13 Jbeta primers. Profiled with immunoSEQ multiplex PCR; TCRdb holds only in-frame clones, not every one. The sample lists some 150,000 clones, 60% to 80% occurring once. Material: PBMCs. Receptors originate from a man aged 25 to 45 in good health and CMV-seropositive.

J is TRBJ1-5 and V is TRBV19, with D possibly TRBD1 on 6 matching bases. V lost 3 bases, J lost 1 base, and 13 bases lay in between. CDR3 length equals 16 residues. Germline CDR1 LNHDA, CDR2 SQIVND (reference sequence). This chain's CDR3 is CASSMRGGPSNQPQHF. DNA of the CDR3: TGTGCCAGTAGTATGAGGGGGGGGCCGAGCAATCAGCCCCAGCATTTT.

In regard to this clone: Distinct nucleotide sequences in the sample also encode this CDR3. The gene calls are TRBV7-9 and TRBJ2-5; D might be TRBD2 (6 bases). Trimming took 0 bases from V and 4 from J, leaving 6 bases between them. This CDR3 has 13 residues. CDR1 and CDR2 from the germline V gene are SEHNR and FQNEAQ (reference sequence). CDR3 amino acids: CASSLAGGETQYF. The CDR3 DNA sequence: TGTGCCAGCAGCTTAGCGGGAGGAGAGACCCAGTACTTC.

The chain links TRBV4-2 to TRBJ2-7; 10 nucleotides line up with TRBD2. Per the germline V gene, CDR1 is LGHNA and CDR2 is YNFKEQ. The ends lost 1 base at V and 0 bases at J; junction bases unmatched: 6. This CDR3 contains 17 residues. The CDR3 nucleotides are TGTGCCAGCAGCCAAGCGGCCCTAGCGGGGGTCTCCTACGAGCAGTACTTC. Translation: CASSQAALAGVSYEQYF.

On this clone itself: The sample carries other DNA sequences with the same CDR3. The rearrangement links TRBV30 to TRBJ2-5; D perhaps matches TRBD1 (6 bases). V was trimmed by 4 bases and J by 0 bases, leaving 6 bases between them. CDR3 length: 12 residues. Germline CDR1 GTSNPN, CDR2 SVGIG (reference sequence). This CDR3 reads CAWTGDQETQYF. As DNA, the CDR3 is TGTGCCTGGACAGGGGACCAAGAGACCCAGTACTTC.

The chain recombines TRBV18 with TRBJ1-2; maybe TRBD1 (5 bases). Trimming left V 2 bases short and J 4 bases short, with 23 bases between. Germline values: CDR1 KGHSH, CDR2 LQKENI. CDR3 length: 18 residues. The CDR3 bases are TGTGCCAGCTCACCAGGATTTATAGGCACAGGAGACTTCTATGGCTACACCTTC. Residues: CASSPGFIGTGDFYGYTF.

This chain connects TRBV4-2 to TRBJ1-5; D is unresolved. There are 14 residues in the CDR3. The ends were cut back, 1 base at V and 6 bases at J, with 10 bases in the middle. Germline V gene lookup returns CDR1 LGHNA and CDR2 YNFKEQ. DNA of the CDR3: TGTGCCAGCAGCCAAGGTCAGACATCTCAGCCCCAGCATTTT. Its translation is CASSQGQTSQPQHF.

V usage is TRBV11-2 and J usage is TRBJ2-5, with TRBD1 identical over 7 bases. Germline-derived CDR1 and CDR2 are SGHAT and FQNNGV. The ends lost 2 bases at V and 2 bases at J; junction bases unmatched: 8. The CDR3 covers 16 residues. The CDR3 DNA reads as TGTGCCAGCAGCTTAAGCCTGGGACAGATACAAGAGACCCAGTACTTC. This gives the protein CASSLSLGQIQETQYF.

The chain couples TRBV29-1 to TRBJ1-2, with TRBD1 matching 11 bases. CDR3 length: 14 residues. V lost 6 bases, J lost 7 bases, and 10 bases stayed unmatched. The germline gives CDR1 SQVTM, CDR2 ANQGSEA. CDR3 coding DNA: TGCAGCGTCCGCCTAGGGACAGGGGGATGTGGCTACACCTTC. Amino acid sequence: CSVRLGTGGCGYTF.

Only one count was recorded for this clone. The chain couples TRBV6-5 to TRBJ2-6, with D hard to call. V was pared by 8 bases and J by 0 bases, with 8 bases between. The CDR3 sequence is 14 residues long. Looked up from germline, CDR1 is MNHEY and CDR2 is SVGAGI. CDR3 bases: TGTGCCAGCCAACAGAGCTCTGGGGCCAACGTCCTGACTTTC. Amino acids: CASQQSSGANVLTF.

This chain connects TRBV5-4 to TRBJ2-7, with TRBD2 matching over 11 bases. CDR3 length equals 16 residues. The V and J ends lost 0 bases and 4 bases, in that order; junction bases with no gene match: 6. CDR1 is SGHNT and CDR2 is YYREEE in the germline V gene (reference sequence). This CDR3 is CASSLGSASGRYEQYF. CDR3 DNA sequence: TGTGCCAGCAGCTTGGGTTCGGCTAGCGGGAGGTACGAGCAGTACTTC.

This clone was found a few times. This rearrangement joins TRBV2 to TRBJ1-2; 7 positions agree with TRBD1. CDR1 is SNHLY, CDR2 FYNNEI, per germline. Unmatched junction bases numbered 4, after V lost 4 bases and J lost 8 bases. This CDR3 has 12 amino acids. The CDR3 here is CASSVTGVGYTF. CDR3 in DNA: TGTGCCAGCAGTGTAACAGGGGTAGGCTACACCTTC.

The chain uses TRBV7-2 and TRBJ2-2, with D possibly matching TRBD1 (5 bases). Trimming took off 2 bases at V and 4 bases at J, with 14 bases between the two ends. The CDR3 totals 16 residues. Germline CDR1 reads SGHTA; CDR2 reads FQGNSA. This CDR3 reads CASSLSSGQVTGELFF. CDR3 nucleotides: TGTGCCAGCAGCTTATCTTCCGGACAAGTCACCGGGGAGCTGTTTTTT.

This chain connects TRBV2 to TRBJ2-1; 10 positions agree with TRBD2. The CDR3 length is 20 residues. V shed 1 base, J shed 1 base, and the junction held 13 bases outside the gene matches. Per germline, CDR1 SNHLY and CDR2 FYNNEI. The CDR3 is CASSEESGLAVVGSYNEQFF. The DNA of the CDR3 is TGTGCCAGCAGTGAAGAGTCAGGACTAGCGGTCGTAGGGTCCTACAATGAGCAGTTCTTC.

The chain joins TRBV11-1 to TRBJ2-7; 13 bases are a match to TRBD2. The V and J ends lost 5 bases and 4 bases, in that order; junction bases with no gene match: 5. CDR1 SGHAT and CDR2 FQDESV come from the germline V gene (reference sequence). This CDR3 has 15 amino acids. Here the CDR3 DNA reads TGTGCCAGCAGCCCGACTAGCGGGAGGAATTACGAGCAGTACTTC. It specifies CASSPTSGRNYEQYF.

The chain carries TRBV7-9 and TRBJ1-1; 7 bases are shared with TRBD1. The ends lost 3 bases at V and 4 bases at J; junction bases unmatched: 5. The CDR3 totals 14 residues. Germline values: CDR1 SEHNR, CDR2 FQNEAQ (reference sequence). CDR3 in DNA: TGTGCCAGCAGCTTGACAGGGCTGAGCACTGAAGCTTTCTTT. This gives the protein CASSLTGLSTEAFF.

This clone was picked up one time. This chain uses TRBV19 with TRBJ1-5; D is ambiguous. Trimming stripped 3 bases from V and 3 bases from J, with 12 bases between. The CDR3 extends over 15 amino acids. Germline V gene data show CDR1 as LNHDA and CDR2 as SQIVND (reference sequence). The CDR3 bases are TGTGCCAGTAGTATCCCTCCCGACTTCAATCAGCCCCAGCATTTT. Translated: CASSIPPDFNQPQHF. Full variable domain (missing parts from reference TRBV19 and TRBJ1-5): DGGITQSPKYLFRKEGQNVTLSCEQNLNHDAMYWYRQDPGQGLRLIYYSQIVNDFQKGDIAEGYSVSREKKESFPLTVTSAQKNPTAFYLCASSIPPDFNQPQHFGDGTRLSIL.

The chain couples TRBV28 to TRBJ1-2, with D unresolved. Germline CDR1 and CDR2: MDHEN and SYDVKM. The CDR3 loop spans 14 amino acids. V lost 8 bases to trimming and J lost 5 bases, with 18 bases between them. This CDR3 reads CASGKVPVGYGYTF. In DNA form, the CDR3 reads TGTGCCAGCGGAAAGGTCCCGGTCGGGTATGGCTACACCTTC.

This clone was counted once. The V call is TRBV19, the J call TRBJ2-1; a weak D match, TRBD2 (6 bases). The V gene's germline CDR1 is LNHDA and CDR2 SQIVND (reference sequence). The CDR3 is made up of 17 amino acids. Trimming pared 6 bases from V and 0 bases from J, leaving 18 bases between. CDR3 in DNA: TGTGCCAGTAGGCCCGGAGGGCTAGCGATCTCCTACAATGAGCAGTTCTTC. As protein: CASRPGGLAISYNEQFF.

The chain is built from TRBV5-5 and TRBJ2-5, with 15 bases fitting TRBD2. V shed 3 bases, J shed 5 bases, and the junction held 5 bases outside the gene matches. There are 16 residues in the CDR3. The germline V gene has CDR1 SGHKS and CDR2 YYEKEE (reference sequence). The CDR3 region is CASSSGLAGGEETQYF. For the CDR3, the DNA is TGTGCCAGCAGCTCAGGACTAGCGGGAGGGGAGGAGACCCAGTACTTC.

This clone has only a few counts. The chain couples TRBV4-2 to TRBJ2-1; TRBD2 matches at 8 bases. The germline gives CDR1 LGHNA, CDR2 YNFKEQ. The CDR3 has 13 residues. The V segment lost 2 bases and the J segment 15 bases; nucleotides outside the gene matches: 9. The CDR3 protein is CASSQNRGTSSFF. The CDR3 coding sequence is TGTGCCAGCAGCCAAAATCGAGGGACTAGTTCGTTCTTC.